These 27 T cell receptor beta chains were all obtained from the same sample, sequenced in a study of T-cell memory formation after mild COVID-19. Via MiXCR, TCRdb re-called the 5' RACE reads, giving one row per CDR3 protein. The sample contains approximately 82,000 distinct CDR3 sequences, about 13% of which appear only once. Sequenced material: PBMCs or a T cell subset sorted from them (not recorded which). These receptors were taken from a man younger than 35 who had mild COVID-19 (a few samples of this study predate the infection). Cell type and time point are not known.

V usage is TRBV7-9 and J usage is TRBJ2-2; 7 nucleotides agree with TRBD2. CDR1 and CDR2 from the germline V gene are SEHNR and FQNEAQ (reference sequence). The CDR3 consists of 16 residues. V lost 1 base to trimming and J lost 0 bases; unmatched junction nucleotides: 2. DNA for the CDR3: TGTGCCAGCAGCTTAGGGACTAGTTCGAACACCGGGGAGCTGTTTTTT. Its protein is CASSLGTSSNTGELFF. The variable domain in full, with the rest retrieved from reference TRBV7-9 and TRBJ2-2, is DTGVSQNPRHKITKRGQNVTFRCDPISEHNRLYWYRQTLGQGPEFLTYFQNEAQLEKSRLLSDRFSAERPKGSFSTLEIQRTEQGDSAMYLCASSLGTSSNTGELFFGEGSRLTVL.

This clonotype appeared many times. The genes are TRBV7-8 and TRBJ2-5, with 8 bases fitting TRBD2. Germline CDR1 reads SGHVS; CDR2 reads FQNEAQ. The CDR3 totals 16 residues. J lost 5 bases, V lost 2 bases, and 10 bases had no gene match. The CDR3 here is CASSLLAGFSWETQYF. As DNA, the CDR3 is TGTGCCAGCAGCTTATTAGCGGGGTTCTCGTGGGAGACCCAGTACTTC. Variable domain in full (rest from reference TRBV7-8 and TRBJ2-5): GAGVSQSPRYKVAKRGQDVALRCDPISGHVSLFWYQQALGQGPEFLTYFQNEAQLDKSGLPSDRFFAERPEGSVSTLKIQRTQQEDSAVYLCASSLLAGFSWETQYFGPGTRLLVL.

This clonotype was counted between two and nine times. J is TRBJ1-6 and V is TRBV27; perhaps TRBD1 as D (5 bases). The CDR3 is 15 residues long. Trimming shortened V by 6 bases and J by 9 bases, and 18 bases separated the two germline ends. The V gene's germline CDR1 is MNHEY and CDR2 SMNVEV (reference sequence). Written as DNA, the CDR3 is TGTGCCAGCAGGGCGAGACAGTCCCTTTCTTCACCCCTCCACTTT. Its protein is CASRARQSLSSPLHF.

This chain joins TRBV20-1 and TRBJ2-7, with 10 bases identical to TRBD2. The germline gives CDR1 DFQATT, CDR2 SNEGSKA (reference sequence). J was trimmed by 5 bases and V by 3 bases; bases with no gene match: 16. There are 17 residues in the CDR3. The CDR3 region is CSASFSLGAGGKDEQYV. The CDR3, as DNA: TGCAGTGCTAGCTTTTCGCTTGGAGCGGGGGGGAAGGACGAGCAGTACGTC.

This chain joins TRBV12-3 or TRBV12-4 and TRBJ1-2, with D tentatively TRBD1 (5 bases). Trimming stripped 5 bases from V and 8 bases from J, with 18 bases between. The CDR3 sequence is 14 residues long. This chain's CDR3 is CASSLGGIDRGYTF. CDR3 nucleotide sequence: TGTGCCAGCAGTCTCGGGGGGATTGATCGCGGCTACACCTTC.

J is TRBJ2-7 and V is TRBV4-3, with D unclear. Germline assignment: CDR1 LGHNA and CDR2 YSLEER. Trimming took off 0 bases at V and 3 bases at J, with 6 bases between the two ends. This CDR3 is built from 13 residues. The CDR3, as DNA: TGCGCCAGCAGCCAAGACTCCCGCTACGAGCAGTACTTC. It codes for CASSQDSRYEQYF.

The chain joins TRBV20-1 to TRBJ1-1; the D is unclear. The CDR3 contains 12 residues. CDR1 DFQATT and CDR2 SNEGSKA come from the germline V gene (reference sequence). Between the trimmed V and J ends, which lost 3 bases and 0 bases, there was a span of 5 bases. The DNA for the CDR3 is TGCAGTGCTAGGCGGGTGAACACTGAAGCTTTCTTT. Translation gives CSARRVNTEAFF.

This clonotype was observed a few times. V usage is TRBV28 and J usage is TRBJ1-5; D call uncertain. Per the germline V gene, CDR1 is MDHEN and CDR2 is SYDVKM. V was clipped by 6 bases and J by 2 bases, with 11 bases between them. This CDR3 comprises 14 residues. Written as DNA, the CDR3 is TGTGCCAGCAGAGTAGACGGGGGCAATCAGCCCCAGCATTTT. As protein: CASRVDGGNQPQHF. Full variable domain (missing parts from reference TRBV28 and TRBJ1-5): DVKVTQSSRYLVKRTGEKVFLECVQDMDHENMFWYRQDPGLGLRLIYFSYDVKMKEKGDIPEGYSVSREKKERFSLILESASTNQTSMYLCASRVDGGNQPQHFGDGTRLSIL.

This clonotype was observed a handful of times. This rearrangement joins TRBV7-8 to TRBJ2-1; tentatively, D is TRBD1 (6 bases). Germline assignment: CDR1 SGHVS and CDR2 FQNEAQ. V was clipped by 3 bases and J by 4 bases, with 7 bases between them. The CDR3 sequence is 13 residues long. CDR3: CASSFQGYNEQFF. CDR3 DNA: TGTGCCAGCAGCTTTCAGGGGTACAATGAGCAGTTCTTC.

V usage is TRBV7-9 and J usage is TRBJ1-6; D might be TRBD1 (6 bases). Germline loops: CDR1 SEHNR, CDR2 FQNEAQ (reference sequence). CDR3 length: 15 residues. The V gene lost 1 base and the J gene lost 10 bases, with 14 bases spanning the gap. For the CDR3, the DNA is TGTGCCAGCAGCTTAGTCAGGGGTAGCGGGTCACCCCTCCACTTT. Amino acids: CASSLVRGSGSPLHF.

In this sample, this clonotype turned up a few times. The chain links TRBV4-1 to TRBJ1-5, with no clear D. This CDR3 contains 14 residues. The germline V and J ends were trimmed by 4 bases and 4 bases, with 11 bases remaining between them. CDR1 and CDR2 from the germline V gene are MGHRA and YSYEKL. CDR3 in DNA: TGCGCCAGCAGCCCCCAACGTGGAAATCAGCCCCAGCATTTT. Its translation is CASSPQRGNQPQHF.

The chain couples TRBV7-9 to TRBJ1-1, with TRBD1 matching over 7 bases. The CDR3 spans 15 residues. The germline V gene has CDR1 SEHNR and CDR2 FQNEAQ (reference sequence). The J segment lost 4 bases and the V segment lost 5 bases, leaving 10 bases of the junction unmatched. DNA for the CDR3: TGTGCCAGCAGCCCCCCGGACAGGTTGGGCACTGAAGCTTTCTTT. Translated, it gives CASSPPDRLGTEAFF.

The chain links TRBV5-6 to TRBJ1-2; D call uncertain. The CDR3 is made up of 13 amino acids. The V gene lost 3 bases and the J gene lost 7 bases, with 13 bases spanning the gap. Germline loops: CDR1 SGHDT, CDR2 YYEEEE. This CDR3 is CASSSEGRGGYTF. Written as DNA, the CDR3 is TGTGCCAGCAGCTCGGAAGGGCGAGGTGGCTACACCTTC. The full variable domain, with the rest looked up from reference TRBV5-6 and TRBJ1-2, is DAGVTQSPTHLIKTRGQQVTLRCSPKSGHDTVSWYQQALGQGPQFIFQYYEEEERQRGNFPDRFSGHQFPNYSSELNVNALLLGDSALYLCASSSEGRGGYTFGSGTRLTVV.

The chain has TRBV6-5 and TRBJ2-3; no definite D call. Germline CDR1 and CDR2: MNHEY and SVGAGI. The V end was cut by 5 bases, the J end by 0 bases, with 9 bases between. The CDR3 consists of 14 residues. DNA for the CDR3: TGTGCCAGCAGTCCTAGGGCTAGCACAGATACGCAGTATTTT. As protein: CASSPRASTDTQYF.

The genes are TRBV7-3 and TRBJ2-2, with TRBD2 as a possible D gene (7 bases). The CDR3 has 18 amino acids. Trimming pared 2 bases from V and 4 bases from J, leaving 20 bases between. Per the germline V gene, CDR1 is SGHTA and CDR2 is FQGTGA. CDR3 residues: CASSLQPAGAPGTGELFF. In DNA form, the CDR3 reads TGTGCCAGCAGCTTACAACCCGCGGGGGCCCCCGGCACCGGGGAGCTGTTTTTT.

This clonotype was counted ten times or more. CDR3 coding DNA: TGTGCCAGCAGCTCCTTTGCAGCGGGGGGGACGAATGAGCAGTTCTTC. Translated: CASSSFAAGGTNEQFF. The V and J genes are TRBV7-9 and TRBJ2-1; 10 bases match TRBD2. This CDR3 comprises 16 residues. V was clipped by 4 bases and J by 7 bases; unmatched bases: 10. CDR1 is SEHNR, CDR2 FQNEAQ, per germline (reference sequence).

The sample holds one count of this clonotype. This rearrangement joins TRBV7-2 to TRBJ2-5; D assignment may be TRBD1 or TRBD2 (6 bases each). CDR1 is SGHTA, CDR2 FQGNSA, per germline. The CDR3 runs 15 residues. Trimming removed 5 bases at V and 1 base at J, with 14 bases between. The DNA for the CDR3 is TGTGCCAGCAGCCCACCGACGGGGGCCCAAGAGACCCAGTACTTC. This sequence encodes CASSPPTGAQETQYF.

This clonotype has more than one count but fewer than ten. This chain connects TRBV20-1 to TRBJ2-7, with TRBD2 matching over 7 bases. V gave up 0 bases and J gave up 4 bases; unmatched junction bases: 6. The CDR3 is 14 residues long. Germline V gives CDR1 DFQATT, CDR2 SNEGSKA (reference sequence). DNA for the CDR3: TGCAGTGCTAGAGATCAGGCAGCGGGGTACGAGCAGTACGTC. Translated: CSARDQAAGYEQYV.

The chain employs TRBV6-5 and TRBJ2-7; TRBD2 agrees at 8 bases. CDR3 size: 14 residues. CDR1 and CDR2 (germline): MNHEY, SVGAGI. The trim removed 7 bases at V and 3 bases at J, leaving 8 bases unmatched. The DNA for the CDR3 is TGTGCCAGCAAATTCACTAGCGGACACTACGAGCAGTACTTC. Translation gives CASKFTSGHYEQYF.

This chain uses TRBV27 with TRBJ2-1; D possibly corresponds to TRBD2 (6 bases). V lost 5 bases, J lost 4 bases, and 12 bases lay in between. The germline gives CDR1 MNHEY, CDR2 SMNVEV (reference sequence). CDR3 length: 14 residues. The CDR3: CASSLRDWYNEQFF. Here the CDR3 DNA reads TGTGCCAGCAGTCTCCGGGACTGGTACAATGAGCAGTTCTTC.

This clonotype has a handful of counts. This chain links TRBV7-8 with TRBJ1-4; no definite D call. From germline, CDR1 is SGHVS and CDR2 FQNEAQ. The CDR3 contains 15 residues. V was cut by 6 bases and J by 5 bases, with 16 bases left in between. The CDR3 reads CASSSRGDSNEKLFF. Written as DNA, the CDR3 is TGTGCCAGCAGTTCCCGGGGAGACTCCAATGAAAAACTGTTTTTT. Drawing the rest from reference TRBV7-8 and TRBJ1-4, the complete variable domain is GAGVSQSPRYKVAKRGQDVALRCDPISGHVSLFWYQQALGQGPEFLTYFQNEAQLDKSGLPSDRFFAERPEGSVSTLKIQRTQQEDSAVYLCASSSRGDSNEKLFFGSGTQLSVL.

This clonotype has a handful of counts. CDR3 DNA: TGTGCCAGCACACCCATCGCAGGCCCTTCTCTGGCTTTCTTT. Its protein is CASTPIAGPSLAFF. The chain recombines TRBV27 with TRBJ1-1; D is unclear. V lost 7 bases and J 11 bases, leaving 23 bases between the germline ends. The CDR3 sequence is 14 residues long. Germline CDR1 is MNHEY and CDR2 is SMNVEV (reference sequence).

This clonotype was detected only a few times. The CDR3 sequence: CASSLPRGTEAFF. In DNA form, the CDR3 reads TGTGCCAGCAGCTTACCCAGGGGGACTGAAGCTTTCTTT. J is TRBJ1-1 and V is TRBV7-9, with TRBD1 identical over 7 bases. Per the germline V gene, CDR1 is SEHNR and CDR2 is FQNEAQ (reference sequence). V lost 2 bases to trimming and J lost 5 bases; unmatched junction nucleotides: 2. CDR3 length: 13 amino acids.

There are a few counts of this clonotype. This chain connects TRBV9 to TRBJ2-5, with D possibly matching TRBD1 (6 bases). CDR1 and CDR2 (germline): SGDLS, YYNGEE. The ends were cut back, 0 bases at V and 0 bases at J, with 9 bases in the middle. CDR3 length: 15 amino acids. In DNA, the CDR3 is TGTGCCAGCAGCGTAGGGGGGCGTAACCAAGAGACCCAGTACTTC. Encoded protein: CASSVGGRNQETQYF.

V and J are TRBV7-9 and TRBJ1-1; D uncertain. CDR3 size: 16 residues. The V gene lost 5 bases and the J gene lost 0 bases, with 16 bases spanning the gap. Germline-derived CDR1 and CDR2 are SEHNR and FQNEAQ (reference sequence). In nucleotides, the CDR3 is TGTGCCAGCAGCCGCAGCGGCGGGTGGATGAACACTGAAGCTTTCTTT. It yields the protein CASSRSGGWMNTEAFF.

Ten or more counts support this clonotype. The chain combines TRBV6-2 or TRBV6-3 with TRBJ2-3; no firm D call. Germline V gene data show CDR1 as MNHEY and CDR2 as SVGEGT. V was cut by 1 base and J by 2 bases, with 7 bases left in between. The CDR3 is made up of 14 amino acids. CDR3 DNA sequence: TGTGCCAGCAGTTACTTGCGAGTCACAGATACGCAGTATTTT. The encoded protein is CASSYLRVTDTQYF.

The gene calls are TRBV6-2 or TRBV6-3 and TRBJ1-5; D not resolved. The CDR3 has 12 amino acids. Trimming removed 8 bases at V and 3 bases at J, with 8 bases between. CDR1 and CDR2 from the germline V gene are MNHEY and SVGEGT. This CDR3 is CASGRINQPQHF. The CDR3 DNA follows: TGTGCCAGCGGACGGATCAATCAGCCCCAGCATTTT.